This T cell receptor (beta chain) is from a study of cytomegalovirus exposure and HLA in healthy donors. Study-wide results and caveats: Available immune exposure information covered CMV serostatus only. As a later analysis revealed, most CMV-associated TCR beta chains appeared HLA-restricted. According to an earlier analysis, most TCR beta V segments yielded productive rearrangements about 87% or about 30% of the time.

The PCR was carried out with 60 Vbeta primers and 13 Jbeta primers. Here immunoSEQ multiplex PCR was the method, and the copy in TCRdb shows in-frame clones only, minus some. Of about 180,000 clones listed, roughly four fifths were seen once; the top ten hold about 1.6%. For this clone: Its antigen remains unknown.

CDR3 length: 16 residues. The germline V gene encodes CDR1 MDHEN and CDR2 SYDVKM. V gave up 5 bases and J gave up 4 bases, with 18 bases separating them. The TCR was taken from a man between 18 and 29 years old in good health and CMV-seronegative. Sequencing was done on a sample of PBMCs. The J gene is TRBJ1-5, the V gene TRBV28, with D possibly TRBD1 on 5 matching bases. The DNA for the CDR3 is TGTGCCAGCAGTACCCCCGACAGCCTGACGAATCAGCCCCAGCATTTT. It is translated as CASSTPDSLTNQPQHF.